These T cell receptor beta chains were read from a single sample in a study of blood T cell repertoires in COVID-19. The method was immunoSEQ multiplex PCR; TCRdb's version includes in-frame clones alone and lacks a portion of them. The table shows over 200,000 clones, with about 84% occurring only once. The sequenced material came from PBMCs or T cells enriched from blood (not recorded which). These receptors all come from a man aged 60 to 69 who had recovered from COVID-19. The CDR3 runs from the conserved cysteine through the conserved F or W. D genes are given only for firm matches. Some rows have no size entry. The others give once, few or many, or a class for an expanded clone.

D	V	size	J	CDR3	DNA
.	TRBV11-2	.	TRBJ1-4	CASSLGTKGELFF	TGTGCCAGCAGCTTAGGAACAAAGGGAGAACTGTTTTTT
.	TRBV14	.	TRBJ1-1	CASSQDVAPGTEAFF	TGTGCCAGCAGCCAAGATGTGGCGCCGGGAACTGAAGCTTTCTTT
.	TRBV12-3/TRBV12-4	few	TRBJ2-1	CASSFTPYNEQFF	TGTGCCAGCAGTTTTACACCCTACAATGAGCAGTTCTTC
TRBD1	TRBV19	few	TRBJ1-5	CASSGHRGGDQPQHF	TGTGCCAGCAGTGGGCACAGGGGAGGCGATCAGCCCCAGCATTTT
TRBD1	TRBV6-2/TRBV6-3	.	TRBJ2-7	CASSLRTGVGEQYF	TGTGCCAGCAGTCTGAGGACAGGTGTGGGAGAGCAGTACTTC
.	TRBV5-4	.	TRBJ2-2	CASSLEDRNTGELFF	TGTGCCAGCAGCTTGGAAGACAGGAACACCGGGGAGCTGTTTTTT
.	TRBV19	.	TRBJ1-1	CASSLGQTEAFF	TGTGCCAGTAGTCTAGGACAGACTGAAGCTTTCTTT
.	TRBV7-9	.	TRBJ1-2	CASSLVVPGDGYTF	TGTGCCAGCAGCTTAGTGGTCCCGGGGGATGGCTACACCTTC
TRBD2	TRBV27	.	TRBJ2-2	CASRREGRTGELFF	TGTGCCAGCCGCCGGGAGGGACGGACCGGGGAGCTGTTTTTT
TRBD2	TRBV5-1	.	TRBJ2-3	CASIPGGGALGDTQYF	TGCGCCAGCATCCCGGGAGGGGGGGCGCTCGGGGATACGCAGTATTTT
TRBD1	TRBV19	.	TRBJ1-2	CASSPWTGVDYGYTF	TGTGCCAGTAGTCCATGGACAGGGGTGGACTATGGCTACACCTTC
TRBD1	TRBV5-1	.	TRBJ1-2	CASSLTTGLGLGYTF	TGCGCCAGCAGCTTGACGACAGGGCTTGGTTTGGGCTACACCTTC
TRBD1	TRBV27	.	TRBJ2-7	CASSYAGTGGRNEQYF	TGTGCCAGCAGTTACGCCGGGACAGGGGGGAGAAACGAGCAGTACTTC
TRBD1	TRBV29-1	.	TRBJ1-4	CSVKSAGGAGEKLFF	TGCAGCGTTAAATCCGCAGGGGGCGCGGGTGAAAAACTGTTTTTT
.	TRBV6-5	.	TRBJ1-3	CASSSTQSSSGNTIYF	TGTGCCAGCAGTTCCACCCAGTCCAGCTCTGGAAACACCATATATTTT
TRBD1	TRBV7-6	few	TRBJ2-6	CASSPSQGITSGANVLTF	TGTGCCAGCAGCCCTTCACAGGGGATCACTTCTGGGGCCAACGTCCTGACTTTC
.	TRBV29-1	.	TRBJ1-1	CSGREDIEAFF	TGCAGCGGACGGGAGGATATTGAAGCTTTCTTT
.	TRBV19	.	TRBJ1-1	CASTKRGVTQAFF	TGTGCCAGTACCAAAAGGGGCGTTACACAAGCTTTCTTT
.	TRBV24-1	few	TRBJ1-1	CATSSGKGTEAFF	TGTGCCACCAGTTCGGGGAAGGGCACTGAAGCTTTCTTT
.	TRBV6-1	.	TRBJ1-3	CASSEAWQGSSGNTIYF	TGTGCCAGCAGTGAAGCGTGGCAGGGGAGCTCTGGAAACACCATATATTTT
TRBD1	TRBV9	.	TRBJ1-1	CASSKVDRGVNTEAFF	TGTGCCAGCAGCAAAGTCGACAGGGGCGTGAACACTGAAGCTTTCTTT
.	TRBV4-2	.	TRBJ2-2	CASSQESPSNTGELFF	TGTGCCAGCAGCCAAGAATCCCCTTCGAACACCGGGGAGCTGTTTTTT
TRBD2	TRBV7-2	.	TRBJ2-2	CASYRGLAGVGELFF	TGTGCCAGCTACAGGGGACTAGCGGGGGTCGGGGAGCTGTTTTTT
TRBD1	TRBV19	few	TRBJ1-4	CASGGPRQGNEKLFF	TGTGCCAGTGGGGGCCCGAGACAGGGGAATGAAAAACTGTTTTTT
TRBD1	TRBV7-8	once	TRBJ1-6	CASSSLTGYNSPLHF	TGTGCCAGCAGCTCGCTGACAGGGTATAATTCACCCCTCCACTTT
.	TRBV7-2	.	TRBJ1-1	CASSFQWNTEAFF	TGTGCCAGCAGCTTCCAGTGGAACACTGAAGCTTTCTTT
TRBD1	TRBV3-1/TRBV3-2	.	TRBJ2-7	CASSQGPDRGEQYF	TGTGCCAGCAGCCAGGGACCGGACAGGGGCGAGCAGTACTTC
TRBD1	TRBV5-4	.	TRBJ2-1	CASSSGQETYNEQFF	TGTGCCAGCAGCTCGGGACAGGAAACCTACAATGAGCAGTTCTTC
.	TRBV27	few	TRBJ1-1	CASSGRQINTEAFF	TGTGCCAGCAGTGGAAGACAGATAAACACTGAAGCTTTCTTT
.	TRBV4-2	once	TRBJ2-1	CASSQVAAATYNEQFF	TGTGCCAGCAGCCAAGTAGCGGCGGCAACCTACAATGAGCAGTTCTTC
.	TRBV9	.	TRBJ1-4	CASSAGPGEKLFF	TGTGCCAGCAGCGCAGGGCCTGGTGAAAAACTGTTTTTT
.	TRBV10-2	.	TRBJ1-2	CASSGTRRTNYGYTF	TGCGCCAGCAGTGGGACACGGAGAACTAACTATGGCTACACCTTC
TRBD1	TRBV4-3	.	TRBJ1-4	CASSHGTGGGTNEKLFF	TGCGCCAGCAGCCATGGGACAGGGGGCGGCACTAATGAAAAACTGTTTTTT
TRBD2	TRBV4-1	many	TRBJ2-7	CASSQLDLGLARNEQYF	TGCGCCAGCAGCCAACTAGATTTGGGACTAGCGAGGAACGAGCAGTACTTC
.	TRBV25-1	.	TRBJ1-3	CASRDSGGSGNTIYF	TGTGCCAGCAGGGACAGCGGAGGCTCTGGAAACACCATATATTTT
.	TRBV5-1	.	TRBJ1-1	CASSNLQESEAFF	TGCGCCAGCAGCAACTTACAGGAGTCTGAAGCTTTCTTT
TRBD1	TRBV18	.	TRBJ2-2	CASSPSSRGTGELFF	TGTGCCAGCTCACCATCAAGCAGGGGGACCGGGGAGCTGTTTTTT
.	TRBV21-1	few	TRBJ2-7	CASRRNRVEQYF	TGTGCCAGCAGGAGAAACCGGGTTGAGCAGTACTTC
.	TRBV6-6	.	TRBJ2-3	CASSPGLDTDTQYF	TGTGCCAGCAGTCCCGGACTGGACACAGATACGCAGTATTTT
.	TRBV18	.	TRBJ1-2	CASSPGGSKVYTF	TGTGCCAGCTCACCAGGGGGGTCTAAAGTCTACACCTTC
TRBD2	TRBV16	.	TRBJ2-7	CASSQSGLRTGGTYEQYF	TGTGCCAGCAGCCAATCGGGCCTAAGGACCGGGGGGACCTACGAGCAGTACTTC
TRBD1	TRBV29-1	.	TRBJ1-2	CSVVRTGSYGYTF	TGCAGCGTTGTAAGGACAGGTAGCTATGGCTACACCTTC
.	TRBV29-1	.	TRBJ2-7	CSVARTRGGEQYF	TGCAGCGTTGCGCGGACCCGAGGAGGAGAGCAGTACTTC
TRBD2	TRBV18	.	TRBJ2-7	CASSPIAGDTYEQYF	TGTGCCAGCTCACCAATAGCGGGGGATACCTACGAGCAGTACTTC
.	TRBV25-1	once	TRBJ2-1	CASRRPGQPSVF	TGTGCCAGCAGGAGACCGGGACAACCGTCCGTCTTC
.	TRBV10-2	.	TRBJ1-1	CASSATRQENTEAFF	TGCGCCAGCAGTGCGACTCGACAGGAGAACACTGAAGCTTTCTTT
.	TRBV6-1	.	TRBJ2-7	CASSEERSGQGNLYEQYF	TGTGCCAGCAGTGAAGAAAGGTCCGGGCAGGGGAACCTCTACGAGCAGTACTTC
.	TRBV21-1	.	TRBJ1-1	CASSKELGQGSEAFF	TGTGCCAGCAGCAAAGAACTCGGACAGGGCTCTGAAGCTTTCTTT
.	TRBV27	.	TRBJ1-3	CASSLDSSSGNTIYF	TGTGCCAGCAGTCTGGACTCGAGCTCTGGAAACACCATATATTTT
.	TRBV14	.	TRBJ2-1	CASSQGPGGSYNEQFF	TGTGCCAGCAGCCAAGGGCCCGGGGGTTCCTACAATGAGCAGTTCTTC